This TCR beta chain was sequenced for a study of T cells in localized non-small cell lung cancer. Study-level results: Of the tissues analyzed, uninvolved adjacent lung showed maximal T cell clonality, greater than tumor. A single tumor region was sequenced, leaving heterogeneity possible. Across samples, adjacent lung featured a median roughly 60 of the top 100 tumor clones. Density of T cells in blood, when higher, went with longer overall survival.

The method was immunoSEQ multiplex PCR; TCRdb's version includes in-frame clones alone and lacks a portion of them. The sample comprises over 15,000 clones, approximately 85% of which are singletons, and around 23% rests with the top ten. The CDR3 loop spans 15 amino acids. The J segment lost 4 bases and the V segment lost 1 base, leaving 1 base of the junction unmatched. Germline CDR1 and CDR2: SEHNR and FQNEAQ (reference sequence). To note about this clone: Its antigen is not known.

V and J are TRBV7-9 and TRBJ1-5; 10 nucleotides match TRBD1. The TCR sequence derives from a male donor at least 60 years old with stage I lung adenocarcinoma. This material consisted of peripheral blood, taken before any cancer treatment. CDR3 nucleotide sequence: TGTGCCAGCAGCTTAGAGGGACAGGGGAATCAGCCCCAGCATTTT. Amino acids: CASSLEGQGNQPQHF.